This TCR beta chain was captured by sequencing in a study of T cell responses to AZD1222 COVID-19 vaccine. On the study more broadly: Pooling was applied to second doses at about 4 or about 12 weeks.

The CDR3 totals 13 residues. J lost 7 bases, V lost 6 bases, and 5 bases had no gene match. Per the germline V gene, CDR1 is MNHEY and CDR2 is SVGAGI. About this clone itself: No antigen is known for it.

Whole-study results and caveats: Seropositive status at baseline applied to only six AZD1222 recipients. Spike-specific TCR breadth and depth both grew after two AZD1222 doses. Spike-wide coverage was observed for vaccine-associated CD4 TCRs, with dominant responses at 160-218 and 743-854.

The data were produced by immunoSEQ multiplex PCR, yet TCRdb's version contains in-frame clones alone and is incomplete. Of over 150,000 clones in the sample, 75% to 90% were seen once. This material consisted of peripheral blood, taken on day 0 of AZD1222 vaccination. The TCR was taken from an adult in good health. The rearrangement joins TRBV6-5 to TRBJ1-4; 7 bases match TRBD1. The CDR3 sequence: CASRLEGAEKLFF. CDR3 nucleotides: TGTGCCAGCAGGCTGGAGGGGGCTGAAAAACTGTTTTTT.